This entry lists 17 T cell receptor beta chains sequenced from one sample in a study of control samples from healthy donors and cancer patients. Here immunoSEQ multiplex PCR was the method, and the copy in TCRdb shows in-frame clones only, minus some. The table has 170,000 or so clones, approximately 92% seen once. Sequencing input: blood. These receptors all come from a man aged 25-45 years in good health.

The chain recombines TRBV20-1 with TRBJ2-3; D call uncertain. CDR1 is DFQATT, CDR2 SNEGSKA, per germline (reference sequence). V lost 1 base and J lost 6, with 5 bases in between. The CDR3 is 11 amino acids. Written as DNA, the CDR3 is TGCAGTGCTAGAGGTTCGGATACGCAGTATTTT. Its protein is CSARGSDTQYF.

The V gene is TRBV7-2, the J gene TRBJ2-7; 8 bases are a match to TRBD1. Per the germline V gene, CDR1 is SGHTA and CDR2 is FQGNSA. V lost 2 bases, J lost 5 bases, and 14 bases stayed unmatched. There are 17 residues in the CDR3. The chain's CDR3 is CASSLRASRTGFHEQYF. The CDR3 DNA is TGTGCCAGCAGCTTAAGGGCCTCCAGGACAGGGTTCCACGAGCAGTACTTC.

The chain is built from TRBV6-2 or TRBV6-3 and TRBJ1-6, with 7 bases lining up with TRBD1. Per the germline V gene, CDR1 is MNHEY and CDR2 is SVGEGT. The CDR3 length is 15 residues. The V gene end was trimmed by 5 bases and the J gene end by 7 bases; junction bases not matched to a gene: 8. Here the CDR3 reads CASSKRTGGNSPLHF. DNA for the CDR3: TGTGCCAGCAGTAAGCGGACAGGCGGCAATTCACCCCTCCACTTT.

The chain's CDR3 is CASSHTGQTYEQYF. The CDR3 DNA is TGTGCCAGCAGTCACACGGGACAGACCTACGAGCAGTACTTC. This chain links TRBV6-6 with TRBJ2-7; 7 nucleotides align to TRBD1. The CDR3 covers 14 residues. The V gene end was trimmed by 5 bases and the J gene end by 2 bases; junction bases not matched to a gene: 6. Germline CDR1 is MNHNY and CDR2 is SVGAGI (reference sequence).

The J gene is TRBJ2-5, the V gene TRBV24-1; TRBD2 is a possible D gene (5 bases). CDR3 length equals 15 residues. V lost 2 bases and J 5 bases, leaving 14 bases between the germline ends. Germline-derived CDR1 and CDR2 are KGHDR and SFDVKD. CDR3 sequence reads: CATSDSTPGGETQYF. The CDR3 region has the DNA TGTGCCACCAGTGATTCCACCCCGGGCGGGGAGACCCAGTACTTC.

V and J are TRBV5-1 and TRBJ1-1, with a possible D match to TRBD1 (5 bases). The CDR3 consists of 13 residues. V lost 0 bases, J lost 11 bases, and 14 bases lay in between. Germline loops: CDR1 SGHRS, CDR2 YFSETQ. CDR3 nucleotides: TGCGCCAGCAGCTTGGATAGGGGCCTGGGGGCTTTCTTT. Protein sequence: CASSLDRGLGAFF.

This clone was counted a single time. This chain uses TRBV28 with TRBJ1-1; D gene ambiguous. The V gene lost 6 bases and the J gene lost 5 bases, with 19 bases spanning the gap. From germline, CDR1 is MDHEN and CDR2 SYDVKM. This CDR3 is 15 amino acids long. The CDR3 DNA sequence: TGTGCCAGCAGCTCGCCCGGCTTTACGGGGACTGAAGCTTTCTTT. Its protein is CASSSPGFTGTEAFF.

This clone was seen once. The J gene is TRBJ1-4, the V gene TRBV2; D gene ambiguous. In germline, CDR1 is SNHLY, CDR2 FYNNEI. V lost 10 bases to trimming and J lost 0 bases, with 12 bases between them. The CDR3 sequence is 14 residues long. CDR3 sequence: CATDGSSTNEKLFF. CDR3 nucleotide sequence: TGTGCCACCGACGGAAGTTCAACTAATGAAAAACTGTTTTTT.

This chain links TRBV5-4 with TRBJ1-1; D possibly corresponds to TRBD1 (6 bases). Per germline, CDR1 SGHNT and CDR2 YYREEE (reference sequence). The CDR3 is 16 amino acids. Trimming took 0 bases from V and 5 from J, leaving 17 bases between them. CDR3: CASSLGGGSGRTEAFF. The CDR3 region has the DNA TGTGCCAGCAGCTTGGGGGGGGGCTCGGGTCGGACTGAAGCTTTCTTT.

The chain links TRBV30 to TRBJ1-1; D is perhaps TRBD1 (6 bases). CDR1 and CDR2 from the germline V gene are GTSNPN and SVGIG (reference sequence). Deletions cut 4 bases from V and 6 bases from J, with 12 bases between. The CDR3 contains 12 residues. CDR3 in amino acids: CAWNRGGSEAFF. DNA of the CDR3: TGTGCCTGGAATCGAGGGGGTTCTGAAGCTTTCTTT.

V is TRBV19 and J is TRBJ1-2, with a possible D match to TRBD1 (5 bases). This CDR3 comprises 13 residues. In germline, CDR1 is LNHDA, CDR2 SQIVND (reference sequence). V was pared by 9 bases and J by 5 bases, with 16 bases between. CDR3 nucleotides: TGTGCCAGCGGGGGTGGGCGCGGGTATGGCTACACCTTC. Protein: CASGGGRGYGYTF.

The V and J genes are TRBV9 and TRBJ2-7, with D unclear. Germline CDR1 is SGDLS and CDR2 is YYNGEE. V was trimmed by 0 bases and J by 2 bases, leaving 6 bases between them. CDR3 length: 13 amino acids. CDR3 amino acids: CASSVAPTYEQYF. The CDR3 DNA sequence: TGTGCCAGCAGCGTAGCTCCGACCTACGAGCAGTACTTC.

The rearrangement joins TRBV30 to TRBJ1-5; 9 bases match TRBD1. The V and J ends lost 8 bases and 1 base, in that order; junction bases with no gene match: 6. Germline V gene lookup returns CDR1 GTSNPN and CDR2 SVGIG (reference sequence). The CDR3 contains 14 residues. Here the CDR3 reads CAVRTGVSNQPQHF. The CDR3 bases are TGTGCCGTAAGGACAGGGGTCAGCAATCAGCCCCAGCATTTT.

The chain combines TRBV7-9 with TRBJ2-2, with D possibly TRBD1 on 5 matching bases. Per germline, CDR1 SEHNR and CDR2 FQNEAQ (reference sequence). The CDR3 length is 17 residues. Between the trimmed V and J ends, which lost 5 bases and 1 base, there was a span of 17 bases. CDR3 in DNA: TGTGCCAGCAGCCCCGAGCGCCAGGGCCTGAACACCGGGGAGCTGTTTTTT. Protein: CASSPERQGLNTGELFF. The variable domain in full, with the rest retrieved from reference TRBV7-9 and TRBJ2-2, is DTGVSQNPRHKITKRGQNVTFRCDPISEHNRLYWYRQTLGQGPEFLTYFQNEAQLEKSRLLSDRFSAERPKGSFSTLEIQRTEQGDSAMYLCASSPERQGLNTGELFFGEGSRLTVL.

J is TRBJ2-2 and V is TRBV7-2; D is perhaps TRBD2 (5 bases). Germline V gives CDR1 SGHTA, CDR2 FQGNSA. V lost 6 bases, J lost 9 bases, and 11 bases lay in between. CDR3 length equals 12 residues. CDR3 sequence (DNA): TGTGCCAGCAGTTCCCCCGGGAGGGAGCTGTTTTTT. This encodes CASSSPGRELFF.

The chain carries TRBV27 and TRBJ1-6; D call uncertain. The CDR3 has 15 residues. The V end was cut by 6 bases, the J end by 11 bases, with 20 bases between. Germline values: CDR1 MNHEY, CDR2 SMNVEV (reference sequence). The CDR3 spells CASRRLDGVEPPLHF. As DNA, the CDR3 is TGTGCCAGCAGAAGACTGGACGGAGTGGAACCACCCCTCCACTTT.

The chain carries TRBV10-3 and TRBJ1-1; TRBD1 matches at 10 bases. J gave up 5 bases and V 4 bases, and 4 bases lay outside the gene matches. CDR1 and CDR2 (germline): ENHRY, SYGVKD. This CDR3 contains 14 residues. CDR3 in amino acids: CAISGQGARTEAFF. The CDR3 coding sequence is TGTGCCATCAGTGGACAGGGGGCACGAACTGAAGCTTTCTTT.